This T cell receptor (beta chain) came from a study of OX40 agonist ivuxolimab in advanced cancers. Study information: Prior checkpoint blockade (anti-PD-1, anti-PD-L1 or anti-CTLA-4) was permitted; less than 45% had it.

This CDR3 comprises 12 residues. Trimming pared 0 bases from V and 4 bases from J, leaving 2 bases between. Per the germline V gene, CDR1 is SGHKS and CDR2 is YYEKEE (reference sequence). General study findings and limits: The study observed clonal expansion of CD4+ and CD8+ blood T cells by week 6 at 0.1 to 3.0 mg/kg. Researchers did not determine the expanded peripheral T cells' antigen specificity.

Generated by immunoSEQ multiplex PCR, the TCRdb table keeps only in-frame clones and is missing some. The data hold some 44,000 clones, with about 90% observed a single time. Remarks on this clone: The antigen is undetermined.

The TCR sequence derives from an adult with an advanced solid tumor such as melanoma, head and neck, liver or kidney cancer. The specimen was CD4+ or CD8+ T cells sorted from blood, collected in a trial of the OX40 agonist ivuxolimab. V and J are TRBV5-5 and TRBJ1-3; D remains ambiguous. CDR3 loop: CASSLEGNTIYF. CDR3 sequence (DNA): TGTGCCAGCAGCTTGGAGGGAAACACCATATATTTT.